The source of this TCR beta chain is a study of Tregs in tolerant kidney transplant recipients. Study at large: Sorting of CD4+CD25+CD127- cells followed approximately three-day belatacept mixed lymphocyte reactions, sometimes with roughly five-day graft donor restimulation.

Study-level findings and limits: No direct test of biological reproducibility was done here. Validation in larger populations is needed because few patients were studied.

Assay used: immunoSEQ multiplex PCR; TCRdb lists only in-frame clones, some missing. The sample lists about 44,000 clones, just under 97% occurring once. On this clone: What it binds is unknown.

The clonotype originates from a human donor in good health. The sequencing input was Tregs from blood cultured with allogeneic cells.

The CDR3 sequence is CASRPTGVYGYTF. The CDR3 DNA reads as TGTGCCAGCAGACCTACAGGGGTCTATGGCTACACCTTC. The chain links TRBV7-2 to TRBJ1-2; 7 bases line up with TRBD1. In germline, CDR1 is SGHTA, CDR2 FQGNSA. There are 13 residues in the CDR3. V lost 6 bases, J lost 4 bases, and 5 bases stayed unmatched.